The 27 T cell receptor beta chains given below trace back to one sample, sequenced in a study of Siglec-9 on CD8 T cells in melanoma. The method was immunoSEQ multiplex PCR; TCRdb's version includes in-frame clones alone and lacks a portion of them. The repertoire includes approximately 35,000 clones, about four fifths of them detected once, and around 1.8% sits in the top ten. Sequenced material: Siglec-9- CD8+ T cells sorted from blood. The receptors here all came from a human donor in good health.

V usage is TRBV5-6 and J usage is TRBJ1-4; D gene ambiguous. CDR3 size: 16 residues. V lost 3 bases and J 1 base, leaving 13 bases between the germline ends. CDR1 and CDR2 from the germline V gene are SGHDT and YYEEEE. CDR3: CASSSFAEGTNEKLFF. DNA for the CDR3: TGTGCCAGCAGCTCGTTCGCAGAGGGAACTAATGAAAAACTGTTTTTT. The full variable domain, rest sourced from reference TRBV5-6 and TRBJ1-4, is DAGVTQSPTHLIKTRGQQVTLRCSPKSGHDTVSWYQQALGQGPQFIFQYYEEEERQRGNFPDRFSGHQFPNYSSELNVNALLLGDSALYLCASSSFAEGTNEKLFFGSGTQLSVL.

The genes are TRBV9 and TRBJ1-2; 7 bases are shared with TRBD1. The CDR3 has 15 amino acids. Germline CDR1 and CDR2: SGDLS and YYNGEE. V shed 4 bases and J 1 base; nucleotides not matched to a gene: 7. In DNA, the CDR3 is TGTGCCAGCAGCCCTCGGGACAGAATTAACTATGGCTACACCTTC. Protein sequence: CASSPRDRINYGYTF.

This clone was picked up one time. The gene calls are TRBV30 and TRBJ2-7, with 10 bases lining up with TRBD1. With 7 bases clipped from V and 4 bases from J, the junction kept 7 bases outside the gene matches. The CDR3 covers 13 residues. In germline, CDR1 is GTSNPN, CDR2 SVGIG (reference sequence). Written as DNA, the CDR3 is TGTGCCTTCCGAGGACAGGGGGATTACGAGCAGTACTTC. As protein: CAFRGQGDYEQYF.

This sequence joins TRBV10-3 and TRBJ1-1; 8 bases map to TRBD1. V shed 6 bases and J 1 base; nucleotides not matched to a gene: 7. This CDR3 is built from 15 residues. Germline V gives CDR1 ENHRY, CDR2 SYGVKD. CDR3 sequence: CAIRGGTGGNTEAFF. In DNA, the CDR3 is TGTGCCATCAGAGGGGGGACAGGTGGGAACACTGAAGCTTTCTTT.

The rearrangement joins TRBV7-9 to TRBJ2-7, with D possibly called TRBD1 or TRBD2 (6 bases each). Trimming took off 5 bases at V and 5 bases at J, with 19 bases between the two ends. The CDR3 loop spans 15 amino acids. Germline CDR1 SEHNR, CDR2 FQNEAQ (reference sequence). The CDR3, as DNA: TGTGCCAGCAGCCCCCCCGGGGGCAGGTTGGACGAGCAGTACTTC. It yields the protein CASSPPGGRLDEQYF.

This chain's CDR3 is CASSSGRDRGQETQYF. CDR3 DNA sequence: TGTGCCAGCAGCTCGGGCCGGGACAGGGGACAAGAGACCCAGTACTTC. V is TRBV5-4 and J is TRBJ2-5; 10 positions match TRBD1. The germline CDR1 and CDR2 sequences are SGHNT and YYREEE (reference sequence). This CDR3 has 16 residues. Trimming cost V 3 bases and J 2 bases; bases outside gene matches: 7.

The table lists this clone with a few counts. This chain connects TRBV7-9 to TRBJ1-1; a weak D match, TRBD1 (6 bases). The germline CDR1 and CDR2 sequences are SEHNR and FQNEAQ (reference sequence). The length of the CDR3 is 15 residues. V was shortened by 1 base and J by 5 bases, with 14 bases between the two germline ends. The CDR3 reads CASSLVYRVETEAFF. The CDR3 DNA reads as TGTGCCAGCAGCTTAGTTTACAGGGTGGAGACTGAAGCTTTCTTT.

The V gene is TRBV7-8, the J gene TRBJ2-2; TRBD2 matches at 8 bases. CDR3 size: 18 residues. J gave up 5 bases and V 1 base, and 12 bases lay outside the gene matches. Germline assignment: CDR1 SGHVS and CDR2 FQNEAQ. The CDR3 spells CASSLGAAGGLLTGELFF. CDR3 sequence (DNA): TGTGCCAGCAGCTTAGGTGCGGCGGGAGGCCTTCTTACCGGGGAGCTGTTTTTT.

This rearrangement joins TRBV7-9 to TRBJ2-7; possibly TRBD1 for D (5 bases). Germline CDR1 SEHNR, CDR2 FQNEAQ (reference sequence). V lost 1 base and J lost 1, with 11 bases in between. CDR3 size: 15 residues. CDR3 in amino acids: CASSLEGVGSYEQYF. DNA of the CDR3: TGTGCCAGCAGCTTAGAAGGGGTTGGGTCCTACGAGCAGTACTTC. Based on the CDR3 plus reference TRBV7-9 and TRBJ2-7, the full variable domain is DTGVSQNPRHKITKRGQNVTFRCDPISEHNRLYWYRQTLGQGPEFLTYFQNEAQLEKSRLLSDRFSAERPKGSFSTLEIQRTEQGDSAMYLCASSLEGVGSYEQYFGPGTRLTVT.

The chain has TRBV7-6 and TRBJ2-2, with a tentative D call TRBD1 (5 bases). V shed 6 bases and J shed 6 bases, with 14 bases lying between them. The CDR3 totals 14 residues. Germline V gene lookup returns CDR1 SGHVS and CDR2 FNYEAQ. The CDR3, as DNA: TGTGCCAGCAGACCGTTCAGGGATCCCGGGGAGCTGTTTTTT. Translation gives CASRPFRDPGELFF.

The chain uses TRBV11-2 and TRBJ1-6; D is unclear. Germline V CDR1 and CDR2: SGHAT, FQNNGV. The CDR3 sequence is 16 residues long. Trimming left V 2 bases short and J 10 bases short, with 18 bases between. Here the CDR3 reads CASSLRQPWEGSPLHF. The CDR3 DNA reads TGTGCCAGCAGCTTAAGGCAGCCGTGGGAGGGATCACCCCTCCACTTT. Full variable domain (missing parts from reference TRBV11-2 and TRBJ1-6): EAGVAQSPRYKIIEKRQSVAFWCNPISGHATLYWYQQILGQGPKLLIQFQNNGVVDDSQLPKDRFSAERLKGVDSTLKIQPAKLEDSAVYLCASSLRQPWEGSPLHFGNGTRLTVT.

This chain connects TRBV7-9 to TRBJ1-4, with 7 bases matching TRBD1. The ends lost 5 bases at V and 7 bases at J; junction bases unmatched: 16. CDR1 is SEHNR, CDR2 FQNEAQ, per germline (reference sequence). The CDR3 has 17 amino acids. The CDR3 here is CASSPGGEDRRGEKLFF. The CDR3 nucleotides read TGTGCCAGCAGCCCAGGGGGGGAAGACCGGAGGGGTGAAAAACTGTTTTTT. Based on the CDR3 plus reference TRBV7-9 and TRBJ1-4, the full variable domain is DTGVSQNPRHKITKRGQNVTFRCDPISEHNRLYWYRQTLGQGPEFLTYFQNEAQLEKSRLLSDRFSAERPKGSFSTLEIQRTEQGDSAMYLCASSPGGEDRRGEKLFFGSGTQLSVL.

This chain connects TRBV27 to TRBJ2-2, with 9 nucleotides matching TRBD1. J was trimmed by 5 bases and V by 6 bases; bases with no gene match: 4. The CDR3 has 14 amino acids. Germline V lookup: CDR1 MNHEY, CDR2 SMNVEV (reference sequence). The CDR3, as DNA: TGTGCCAGCAGGGACAGGGGTGCAACCGGGGAGCTGTTTTTT. It is translated as CASRDRGATGELFF.

The V call is TRBV7-8, the J call TRBJ2-5; a possible D gene is TRBD2 (6 bases). Germline assignment: CDR1 SGHVS and CDR2 FQNEAQ. V shed 5 bases and J shed 9 bases, with 10 bases lying between them. The CDR3 spans 11 residues. CDR3 residues: CASSPQRAQYF. The DNA of the CDR3 is TGTGCCAGCAGCCCTCAGCGGGCCCAGTACTTC.

J is TRBJ2-4 and V is TRBV28, with D perhaps matching TRBD2 (6 bases). With 2 bases removed from V and 5 bases from J, the gap between germline ends came to 16 bases. The V gene's germline CDR1 is MDHEN and CDR2 SYDVKM. The CDR3 runs 16 residues. For the CDR3, the DNA is TGTGCCAGCAGTTTAACGGGGGAAGGAATCGAAAACATTCAGTACTTC. Protein: CASSLTGEGIENIQYF.

This sequence joins TRBV11-3 and TRBJ1-1; 7 bases match TRBD1. CDR3 size: 13 residues. Per germline, CDR1 SGHNT and CDR2 YENEEA. J was trimmed by 6 bases and V by 5 bases; bases with no gene match: 6. Here the CDR3 DNA reads TGTGCCAGCAGCGCCGACAGGGCCTCTGAAGCTTTCTTT. It is translated as CASSADRASEAFF. Variable domain in full (rest from reference TRBV11-3 and TRBJ1-1): EAGVVQSPRYKIIEKKQPVAFWCNPISGHNTLYWYLQNLGQGPELLIRYENEEAVDDSQLPKDRFSAERLKGVDSTLKIQPAELGDSAVYLCASSADRASEAFFGQGTRLTVV.

The chain links TRBV6-6 to TRBJ1-6; TRBD1 is a possible D gene (5 bases). Germline lookup yields CDR1 MNHNY and CDR2 SVGAGI (reference sequence). Deletions cut 2 bases from V and 9 bases from J, with 11 bases between. The CDR3 covers 14 residues. The CDR3 bases are TGTGCCAGCAGTTACGTCCGGGGGACTTCACCCCTCCACTTT. Protein sequence: CASSYVRGTSPLHF.

V and J are TRBV6-4 and TRBJ2-3; 10 nucleotides align to TRBD2. The V gene's germline CDR1 is MRHNA and CDR2 SNTAGT. The CDR3 has 15 residues. The junction had 6 bases not matched to a gene; V was cut back by 5 bases and J by 4 bases. For the CDR3, the DNA is TGTGCCAGCAGTAAAACTAGCGGGGAATCAGATACGCAGTATTTT. It is translated as CASSKTSGESDTQYF.

This clone was observed once. This chain joins TRBV5-4 and TRBJ1-2, with D maybe TRBD1 (6 bases). V was pared by 3 bases and J by 8 bases, with 20 bases between. The CDR3 is made up of 15 amino acids. Germline V gene sequence: CDR1 SGHNT, CDR2 YYREEE (reference sequence). The CDR3 nucleotides are TGTGCCAGCAGCTGGCGGGGAGCAGGGGTAAACGGCTACACCTTC. Amino acids: CASSWRGAGVNGYTF.

The chain employs TRBV30 and TRBJ1-2; no clear D gene. Trimming pared 3 bases from V and 2 bases from J, leaving 13 bases between. CDR1 is GTSNPN, CDR2 SVGIG, per germline (reference sequence). The CDR3 totals 14 residues. For the CDR3, the DNA is TGTGCCTGGAGCCCCCCCGACCGGAACTATGGCTACACCTTC. It is translated as CAWSPPDRNYGYTF.

About this clone: This sample includes further DNA sequences coding for the same CDR3. The CDR3 loop reads CASSPSSYEQYF. The CDR3 bases are TGTGCCAGCAGTCCCTCCTCCTACGAGCAGTACTTC. The chain joins TRBV27 to TRBJ2-7; D uncertain. The germline CDR1 and CDR2 sequences are MNHEY and SMNVEV (reference sequence). Trimming took off 5 bases at V and 0 bases at J, with 5 bases between the two ends. The CDR3 covers 12 residues.

V is TRBV2 and J is TRBJ1-2; 9 nucleotides match TRBD1. The J segment lost 4 bases and the V segment lost 6 bases, leaving 9 bases of the junction unmatched. Germline V gene lookup returns CDR1 SNHLY and CDR2 FYNNEI. The CDR3 is 15 residues long. Written as DNA, the CDR3 is TGTGCCAGCAGACCCATGACAGGGGGGTTCTATGGCTACACCTTC. It yields the protein CASRPMTGGFYGYTF.

The chain carries TRBV5-6 and TRBJ1-2; D perhaps matches TRBD1 (5 bases). The CDR3 has 11 amino acids. Germline-derived CDR1 and CDR2 are SGHDT and YYEEEE. The V end lost 2 bases, the J end lost 10 bases, and 9 bases lay between the germline ends. The CDR3 spells CASSFVGDYTF. CDR3 nucleotides: TGTGCCAGCAGCTTTGTGGGGGACTACACCTTC. Filled out from reference TRBV5-6 and TRBJ1-2, the complete variable domain reads DAGVTQSPTHLIKTRGQQVTLRCSPKSGHDTVSWYQQALGQGPQFIFQYYEEEERQRGNFPDRFSGHQFPNYSSELNVNALLLGDSALYLCASSFVGDYTFGSGTRLTVV.

V is TRBV7-9 and J is TRBJ2-2, with a weak D call TRBD1 (6 bases). The germline gives CDR1 SEHNR, CDR2 FQNEAQ (reference sequence). The CDR3 is 16 amino acids. Trimming removed 3 bases from V and 0 bases from J, with 11 bases in between. DNA of the CDR3: TGTGCCAGCAGCTTCCCCCACAGGGCGAACACCGGGGAGCTGTTTTTT. Amino acids: CASSFPHRANTGELFF.

The V and J genes are TRBV19 and TRBJ2-3; 15 bases fit TRBD2. After removal of 3 bases from V and 6 bases from J, the junction contained 4 bases not matched to a gene. The CDR3 is 16 amino acids. From germline, CDR1 is LNHDA and CDR2 SQIVND (reference sequence). CDR3 DNA: TGTGCCAGTAGTATCGGACTAGCGGGAGGGATGGATACGCAGTATTTT. It specifies CASSIGLAGGMDTQYF. Looking up the rest from reference TRBV19 and TRBJ2-3 gives the full variable domain: DGGITQSPKYLFRKEGQNVTLSCEQNLNHDAMYWYRQDPGQGLRLIYYSQIVNDFQKGDIAEGYSVSREKKESFPLTVTSAQKNPTAFYLCASSIGLAGGMDTQYFGPGTRLTVL.

V is TRBV27 and J is TRBJ1-2, with 10 bases lining up with TRBD1. J lost 4 bases, V lost 6 bases, and 5 bases had no gene match. Germline V gene data show CDR1 as MNHEY and CDR2 as SMNVEV (reference sequence). CDR3 length: 14 residues. CDR3 residues: CASSRTGGGYGYTF. The CDR3 DNA follows: TGTGCCAGCAGCAGGACAGGGGGGGGCTATGGCTACACCTTC.

This clone has just a few counts. The CDR3 region has the DNA TGTGCCATCAGTGATCAGAACACTGAAGCTTTCTTT. Translating gives CAISDQNTEAFF. The gene calls are TRBV10-3 and TRBJ1-1; unclear D gene. V was pared by 3 bases and J by 1 base, with 3 bases between. The germline V gene encodes CDR1 ENHRY and CDR2 SYGVKD. The CDR3 sequence is 12 residues long.